This T cell receptor beta chain was captured by sequencing in a study of metastatic and nonmetastatic thyroid tumors. All patients were treatment-naive before thyroid surgery. There are many counts of this clone. Per germline, CDR1 SGHDT and CDR2 YYEEEE. This CDR3 region has 13 residues. The V and J ends lost 4 bases and 3 bases respectively, with 11 bases between them. MiXCR reprocessed the PCR reads for TCRdb. The sample comprises roughly 58,000 clones, approximately 4.1% of which are singletons, and around 20% rests with the top ten. The chain employs TRBV5-6 and TRBJ2-7, with D hard to call. The TCR comes from a female donor with papillary thyroid cancer or a benign thyroid nodule (not recorded which). Some clones in this sample may be carry-over from other donors' samples. The source material was blood. The CDR3 spells CASSPDGRYEQYF. CDR3 DNA sequence: TGTGCCAGCAGCCCTGACGGGCGCTACGAGCAGTACTTC.